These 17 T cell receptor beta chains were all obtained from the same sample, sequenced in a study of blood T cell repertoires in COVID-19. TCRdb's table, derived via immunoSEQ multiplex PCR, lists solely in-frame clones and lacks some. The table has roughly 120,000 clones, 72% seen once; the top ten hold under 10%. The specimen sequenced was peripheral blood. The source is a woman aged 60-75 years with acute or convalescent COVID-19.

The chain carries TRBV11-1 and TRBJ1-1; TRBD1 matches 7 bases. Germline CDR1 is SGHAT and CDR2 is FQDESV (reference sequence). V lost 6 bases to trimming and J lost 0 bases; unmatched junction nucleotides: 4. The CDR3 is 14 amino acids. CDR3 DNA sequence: TGTGCCAGCAGAAGGACAGGCATGAACACTGAAGCTTTCTTT. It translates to CASRRTGMNTEAFF.

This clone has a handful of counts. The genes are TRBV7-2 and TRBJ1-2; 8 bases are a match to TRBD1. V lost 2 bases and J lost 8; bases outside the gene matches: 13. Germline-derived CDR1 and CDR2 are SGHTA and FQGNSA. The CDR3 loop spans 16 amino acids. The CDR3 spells CASSLHTGGQGAGYTF. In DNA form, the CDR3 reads TGTGCCAGCAGCTTACACACCGGCGGACAGGGTGCCGGCTACACCTTC.

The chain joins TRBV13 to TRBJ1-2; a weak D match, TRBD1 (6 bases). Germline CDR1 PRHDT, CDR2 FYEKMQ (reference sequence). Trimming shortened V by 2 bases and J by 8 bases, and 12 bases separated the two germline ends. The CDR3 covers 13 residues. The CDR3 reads CASSLQTGTGYTF. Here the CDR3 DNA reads TGTGCCAGCAGCTTACAAACAGGGACGGGCTACACCTTC.

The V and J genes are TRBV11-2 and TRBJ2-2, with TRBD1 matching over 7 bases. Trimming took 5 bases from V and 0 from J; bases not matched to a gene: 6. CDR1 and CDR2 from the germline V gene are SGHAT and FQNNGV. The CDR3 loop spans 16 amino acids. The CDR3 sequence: CASSPGTDTNTGELFF. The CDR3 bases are TGTGCCAGCAGCCCTGGGACAGACACGAACACCGGGGAGCTGTTTTTT.

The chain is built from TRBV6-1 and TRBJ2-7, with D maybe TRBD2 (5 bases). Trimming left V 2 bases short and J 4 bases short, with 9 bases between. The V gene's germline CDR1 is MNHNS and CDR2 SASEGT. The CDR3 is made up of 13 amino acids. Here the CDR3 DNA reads TGTGCCAGCAGTGAATCTCCGGGATACGAGCAGTACTTC. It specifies CASSESPGYEQYF.

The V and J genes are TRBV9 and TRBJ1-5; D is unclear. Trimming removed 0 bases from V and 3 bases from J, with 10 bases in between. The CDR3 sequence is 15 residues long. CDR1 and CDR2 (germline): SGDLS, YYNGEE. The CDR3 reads CASSVGFRSNQPQHF. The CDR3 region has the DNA TGTGCCAGCAGCGTAGGTTTCCGTTCCAATCAGCCCCAGCATTTT.

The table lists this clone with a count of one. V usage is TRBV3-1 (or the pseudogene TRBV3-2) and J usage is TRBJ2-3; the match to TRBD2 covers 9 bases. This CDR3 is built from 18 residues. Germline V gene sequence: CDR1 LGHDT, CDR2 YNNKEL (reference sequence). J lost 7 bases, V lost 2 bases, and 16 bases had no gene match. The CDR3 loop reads CASSQPGQSSGASYTQYF. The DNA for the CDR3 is TGTGCCAGCAGCCAACCTGGGCAATCTAGCGGGGCTTCGTATACGCAGTATTTT.

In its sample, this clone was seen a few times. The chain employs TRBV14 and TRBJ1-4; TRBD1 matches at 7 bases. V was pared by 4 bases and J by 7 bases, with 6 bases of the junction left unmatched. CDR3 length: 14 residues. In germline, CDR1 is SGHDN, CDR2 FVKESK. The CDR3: CASSPTGRSEKLFF. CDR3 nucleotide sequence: TGTGCCAGCAGCCCGACAGGGAGGTCTGAAAAACTGTTTTTT.

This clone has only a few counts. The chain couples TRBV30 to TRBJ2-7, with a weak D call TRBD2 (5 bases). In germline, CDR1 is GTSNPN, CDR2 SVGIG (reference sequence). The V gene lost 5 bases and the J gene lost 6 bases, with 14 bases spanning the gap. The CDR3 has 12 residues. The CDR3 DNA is TGTGCCTGGGGTCCCCCGAGGGCCGAGCAGTACTTC. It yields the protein CAWGPPRAEQYF.

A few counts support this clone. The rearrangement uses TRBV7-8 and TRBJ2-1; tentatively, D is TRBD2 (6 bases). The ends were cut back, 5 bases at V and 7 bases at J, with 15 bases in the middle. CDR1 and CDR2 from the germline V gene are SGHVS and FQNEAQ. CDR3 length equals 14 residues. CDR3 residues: CASSRVGSDNEQFF. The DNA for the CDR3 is TGTGCCAGCAGCCGAGTCGGGAGTGATAATGAGCAGTTCTTC.

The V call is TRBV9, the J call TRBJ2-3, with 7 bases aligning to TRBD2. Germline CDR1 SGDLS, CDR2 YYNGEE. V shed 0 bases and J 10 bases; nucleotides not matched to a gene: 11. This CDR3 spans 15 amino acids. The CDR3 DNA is TGTGCCAGCAGCGTAGCTTCGGGGGGAGGGTCCCCGCAGTATTTT. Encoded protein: CASSVASGGGSPQYF. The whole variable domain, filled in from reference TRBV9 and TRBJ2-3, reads DSGVTQTPKHLITATGQRVTLRCSPRSGDLSVYWYQQSLDQGLQFLIQYYNGEERAKGNILERFSAQQFPDLHSELNLSSLELGDSALYFCASSVASGGGSPQYFGPGTRLTVL.

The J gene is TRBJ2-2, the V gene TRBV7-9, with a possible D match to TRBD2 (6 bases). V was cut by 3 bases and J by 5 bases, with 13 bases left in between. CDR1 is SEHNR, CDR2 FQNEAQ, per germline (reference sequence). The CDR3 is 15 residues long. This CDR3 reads CASSFYGRKTGELFF. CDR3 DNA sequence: TGTGCCAGCAGCTTCTATGGGAGGAAAACCGGGGAGCTGTTTTTT.

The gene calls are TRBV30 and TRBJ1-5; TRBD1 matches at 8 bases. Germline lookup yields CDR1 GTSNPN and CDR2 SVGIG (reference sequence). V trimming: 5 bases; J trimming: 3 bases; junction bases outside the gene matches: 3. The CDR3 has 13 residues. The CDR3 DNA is TGTGCCTGGGCGACAGGGGTCAATCAGCCCCAGCATTTT. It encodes CAWATGVNQPQHF.

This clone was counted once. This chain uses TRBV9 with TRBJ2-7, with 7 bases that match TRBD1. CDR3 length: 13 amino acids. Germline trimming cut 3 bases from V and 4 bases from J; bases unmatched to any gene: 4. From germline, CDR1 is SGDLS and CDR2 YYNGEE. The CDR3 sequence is CASSAGQRYEQYF. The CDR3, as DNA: TGTGCCAGCAGCGCGGGACAGAGATACGAGCAGTACTTC.

The CDR3 sequence: CASSYSIPLGLEQYF. The CDR3, as DNA: TGTGCCAGCAGTTACTCGATTCCGTTGGGCCTCGAGCAGTACTTC. The chain combines TRBV6-5 with TRBJ2-7; no clear D. Germline V gene data show CDR1 as MNHEY and CDR2 as SVGAGI. The ends were cut back, 0 bases at V and 6 bases at J, with 15 bases in the middle. CDR3 length equals 15 residues.

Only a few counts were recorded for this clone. CDR3 sequence: CASSYDRGYGYTF. The CDR3 DNA reads as TGTGCCAGCAGTTATGACAGGGGGTATGGCTACACCTTC. This rearrangement joins TRBV12-3 or TRBV12-4 to TRBJ1-2; 9 nucleotides line up with TRBD1. CDR3 length: 13 amino acids. Trimming took 4 bases from V and 5 from J; bases not matched to a gene: 2.

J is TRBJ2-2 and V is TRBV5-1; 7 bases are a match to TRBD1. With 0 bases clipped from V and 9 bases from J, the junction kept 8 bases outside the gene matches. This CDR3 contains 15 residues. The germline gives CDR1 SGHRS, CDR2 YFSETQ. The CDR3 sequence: CASSLDDRASRELFF. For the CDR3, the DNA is TGCGCCAGCAGCTTGGATGACAGGGCCTCCCGGGAGCTGTTTTTT.